Here is one TCR beta chain with its context. Its antigen remains unidentified. All of the isolated RNA was reverse transcribed, so expressed TCRB transcripts were sequenced. Data came from immunoSEQ multiplex PCR; TCRdb stores just in-frame clones and leaves some out. The top ten hold over 0.035% of the sample, which has roughly 500,000 clones, about 10% seen once. These data come from a study of beta chain features in type 1 diabetes. Study as a whole: Sorted cells examined across all samples numbered around 99,000,000.

Overall study findings and caveats: Sequencing of cDNA might inflate the share of cells that strongly express TCR. In the patient group, naive, central memory and Treg TCRB repertoires seemed more alike than in the healthy donor group.

A heparinised blood draw that averaged approximately 110 mL was obtained once from each donor. The V gene's germline CDR1 is KGHSH and CDR2 LQKENI. CDR3 size: 16 residues. Trimming took off 3 bases at V and 1 base at J, with 13 bases between the two ends. The chain carries TRBV18 and TRBJ1-5; D is perhaps TRBD1 (5 bases). Sequenced material: naive CD4+ T cells from blood. This receptor was identified in a woman younger than 30 in good health. The CDR3 loop reads CASSPPQGASNQPQHF. Written as DNA, the CDR3 is TGTGCCAGCTCACCCCCGCAGGGAGCAAGCAATCAGCCCCAGCATTTT.